One and the same sample provided the 6 T cell receptor beta chains below, sequenced in a study of OX40 agonist ivuxolimab in advanced cancers. Here immunoSEQ multiplex PCR was the method, and the copy in TCRdb shows in-frame clones only, minus some. The repertoire holds approximately 26,000 clones, approximately 84% seen once, with approximately 16% in the top ten. Sequencing was performed on CD4+ or CD8+ T cells sorted from blood, taken in a trial of the OX40 agonist ivuxolimab. These receptors originate from an adult with an advanced solid tumor such as melanoma, head and neck, liver or kidney cancer.

J is TRBJ2-1 and V is TRBV28, with D unresolved. This CDR3 has 15 residues. Trimming pared 5 bases from V and 4 bases from J, leaving 15 bases between. The V gene's germline CDR1 is MDHEN and CDR2 SYDVKM. The chain's CDR3 is CASSVPSSNYNEQFF. The CDR3 region has the DNA TGTGCCAGCAGTGTACCAAGTTCTAATTACAATGAGCAGTTCTTC.

This clone appeared a single time. The genes are TRBV9 and TRBJ2-1, with D perhaps TRBD2 (6 bases). Between the trimmed V and J ends, which lost 0 bases and 9 bases, there was a span of 13 bases. Germline V gene sequence: CDR1 SGDLS, CDR2 YYNGEE. The CDR3 loop spans 14 amino acids. The CDR3 region is CASSVAGEASEQFF. As DNA, the CDR3 is TGTGCCAGCAGCGTAGCGGGAGAGGCTAGTGAGCAGTTCTTC.

The chain combines TRBV5-4 with TRBJ2-7; D possibly corresponds to TRBD2 (6 bases). The CDR3 is 14 residues long. The V end was cut by 2 bases, the J end by 4 bases, with 13 bases between. The germline gives CDR1 SGHNT, CDR2 YYREEE (reference sequence). The CDR3 coding sequence is TGTGCCAGCAGCTTCGTCGGGAGTAGGTACGAGCAGTACTTC. It encodes CASSFVGSRYEQYF.

The chain is built from TRBV2 and TRBJ2-3, with 7 positions matching TRBD1. Looked up from germline, CDR1 is SNHLY and CDR2 is FYNNEI. V lost 10 bases to trimming and J lost 0 bases; unmatched junction nucleotides: 10. CDR3 length: 15 amino acids. Here the CDR3 DNA reads TGTGCCACCCTTGGGACAGACATTAGCACAGATACGCAGTATTTT. Its translation: CATLGTDISTDTQYF.

The rearrangement links TRBV27 to TRBJ2-1; TRBD2 matches at 12 bases. This CDR3 has 16 amino acids. Trimming at V came to 5 bases and at J to 5 bases, leaving 7 bases not matched to a gene. Per the germline V gene, CDR1 is MNHEY and CDR2 is SMNVEV (reference sequence). This chain's CDR3 is CASSLLAGGPHNEQFF. The CDR3 DNA reads as TGTGCCAGCAGTCTCCTAGCGGGAGGGCCTCACAATGAGCAGTTCTTC.

The V gene is TRBV19, the J gene TRBJ1-4; a possible D gene is TRBD1 (5 bases). There are 15 residues in the CDR3. CDR1 LNHDA and CDR2 SQIVND come from the germline V gene (reference sequence). The V and J ends lost 2 bases and 5 bases respectively, with 12 bases between them. The chain's CDR3 is CASSILGWGNEKLFF. The CDR3 bases are TGTGCCAGTAGTATACTGGGTTGGGGGAATGAAAAACTGTTTTTT.